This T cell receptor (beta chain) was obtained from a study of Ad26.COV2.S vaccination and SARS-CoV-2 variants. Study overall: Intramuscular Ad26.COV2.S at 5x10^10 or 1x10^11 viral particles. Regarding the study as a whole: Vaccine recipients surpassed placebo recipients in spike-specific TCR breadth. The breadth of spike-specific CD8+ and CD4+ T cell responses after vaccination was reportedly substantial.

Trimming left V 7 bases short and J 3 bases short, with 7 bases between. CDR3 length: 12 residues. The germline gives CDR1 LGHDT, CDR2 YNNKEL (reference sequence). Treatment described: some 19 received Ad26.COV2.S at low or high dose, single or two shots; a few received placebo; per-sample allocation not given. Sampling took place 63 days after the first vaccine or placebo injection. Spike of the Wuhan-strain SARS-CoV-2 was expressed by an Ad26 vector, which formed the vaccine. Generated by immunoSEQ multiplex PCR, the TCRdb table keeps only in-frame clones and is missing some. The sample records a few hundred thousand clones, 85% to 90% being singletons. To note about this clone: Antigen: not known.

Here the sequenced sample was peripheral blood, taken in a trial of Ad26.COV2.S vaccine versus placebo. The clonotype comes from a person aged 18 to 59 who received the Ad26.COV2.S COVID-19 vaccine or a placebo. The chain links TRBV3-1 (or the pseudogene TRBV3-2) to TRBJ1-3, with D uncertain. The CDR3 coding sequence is TGTGCCAGCACCTCAAGTGGAAACACCATATATTTT. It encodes CASTSSGNTIYF.